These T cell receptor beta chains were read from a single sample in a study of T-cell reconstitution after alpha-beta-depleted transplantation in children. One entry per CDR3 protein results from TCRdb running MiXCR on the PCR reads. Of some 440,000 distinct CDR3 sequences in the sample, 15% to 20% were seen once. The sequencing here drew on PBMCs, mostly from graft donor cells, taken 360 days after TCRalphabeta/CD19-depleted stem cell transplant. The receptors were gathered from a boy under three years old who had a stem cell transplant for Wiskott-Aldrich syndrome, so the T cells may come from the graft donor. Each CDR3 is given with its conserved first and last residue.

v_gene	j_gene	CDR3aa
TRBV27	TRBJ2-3	CASTTAALGTDTQYF
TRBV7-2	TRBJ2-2	CASSSGTSILGELFF
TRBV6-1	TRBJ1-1	CASSGWMNTEAFF
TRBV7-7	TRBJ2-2	CASSSGKNTGELFF
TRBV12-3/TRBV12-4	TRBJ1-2	CASSRLRDGYTF
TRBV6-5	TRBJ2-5	CASNYGGLQETQYF
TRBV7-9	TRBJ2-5	CASSYRSLQETQYF
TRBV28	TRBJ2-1	CASTSLYRTGEQFF
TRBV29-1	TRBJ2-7	CSVDGGPYEQYF
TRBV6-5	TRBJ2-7	CASSFGIGEQIDYEQYF
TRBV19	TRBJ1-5	CASSMGASNQPQHF
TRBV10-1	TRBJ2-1	CASKSGWKRTASYNEQFF
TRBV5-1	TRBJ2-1	CASSNGGLFHEQFF
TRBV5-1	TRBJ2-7	CASSLAAGQNTYEQYF
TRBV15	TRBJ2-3	CATSISWADTQYF
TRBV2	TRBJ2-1	CASSEWWGELDNEQFF
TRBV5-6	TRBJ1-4	CASSWASEKLFF
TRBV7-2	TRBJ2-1	CASSPRDRDWRHEQFF
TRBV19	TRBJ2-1	CASSIVYNEQFF
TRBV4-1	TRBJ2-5	CASSPDSTGETQYF
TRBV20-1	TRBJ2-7	CSARGVRSYEQYF
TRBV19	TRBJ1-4	CASSWEGTNEKLFF
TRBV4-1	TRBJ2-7	CASSYTDRPEDEQYF
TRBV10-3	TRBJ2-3	CAISEGSGGGDTQYF
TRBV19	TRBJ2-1	CASSIALVPLESSYNEQFF
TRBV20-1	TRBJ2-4	CSASFRGENIQYF
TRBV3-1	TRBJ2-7	CASSQDIREYGEQYF
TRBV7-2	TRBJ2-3	CASSLAPRSDTQYF
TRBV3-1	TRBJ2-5	CASSQTRWETQYF
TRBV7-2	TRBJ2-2	CASSPAPWRENTGELFF
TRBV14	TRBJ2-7	CASSLDTRRGYEQYF
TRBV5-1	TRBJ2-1	CASSWGVGSYNEQFF
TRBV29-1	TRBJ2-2	CSATSGGLTGAGELFF
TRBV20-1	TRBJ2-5	CSAKGTSGRAFEETQYF
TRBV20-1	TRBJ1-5	CSAREQGAMGQPQHF
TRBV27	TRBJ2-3	CASSRVRDLDTQYF
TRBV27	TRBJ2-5	CASSCQETQYF
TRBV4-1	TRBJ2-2	CASSLSPTGELFF
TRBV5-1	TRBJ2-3	CASSLEWVTDTQYF
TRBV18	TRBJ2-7	CASSRDLGGSYEQYF
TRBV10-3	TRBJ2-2	CATNGLAPTGELFF
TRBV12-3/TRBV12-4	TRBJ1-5	CASASGRRPQHF
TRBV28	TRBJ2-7	CASRPPGQGRYEQYF
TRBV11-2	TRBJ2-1	CASSLAPGIHNEQFF
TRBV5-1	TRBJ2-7	CASSLGTEGLGQYF
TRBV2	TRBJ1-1	CASSEAPGYGTEAFF
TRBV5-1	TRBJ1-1	CASSRGLNRDLEAFF
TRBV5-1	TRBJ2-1	CASSLPGPLSRSYNEQFF
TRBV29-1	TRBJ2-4	CSVGGRKNIQYF
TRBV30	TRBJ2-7	CAWTGTFHYEQYF
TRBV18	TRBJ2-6	CASSPPVAPGANVLTF
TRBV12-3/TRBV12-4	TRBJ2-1	CASSLALMEGRANEQFF